The T cell receptor beta chain described here comes from a study of identical twins. TCRdb reprocessed the 5' RACE reads via MiXCR and lists one record per CDR3 protein. The table has about 890,000 distinct CDR3 sequences, roughly an eighth seen once. About this clonotype itself: What it binds is unknown.

Notes on the study in general: Twins shared out-of-frame alpha sequences with excess low generation probability. Compared with models, monozygotic twins showed more out-of-frame TCR alpha sharing.

Germline CDR1 MGHRA, CDR2 YSYEKL. The CDR3 is made up of 14 amino acids. V lost 4 bases to trimming and J lost 0 bases, with 9 bases between them. The sample was also reused in another study, on yellow fever vaccine responses in identical twins. That report adds: Twins reportedly showed a vaccine T cell response that seemed partly convergent and partly personalized.

The specimen sequenced was PBMCs. The chain recombines TRBV4-1 with TRBJ2-5; D is possibly TRBD1 (6 bases). The clonotype was recovered from a young woman in good health. The CDR3 reads CASSRQEDQETQYF. For the CDR3, the DNA is TGCGCCAGCAGCCGACAGGAAGACCAAGAGACCCAGTACTTC.